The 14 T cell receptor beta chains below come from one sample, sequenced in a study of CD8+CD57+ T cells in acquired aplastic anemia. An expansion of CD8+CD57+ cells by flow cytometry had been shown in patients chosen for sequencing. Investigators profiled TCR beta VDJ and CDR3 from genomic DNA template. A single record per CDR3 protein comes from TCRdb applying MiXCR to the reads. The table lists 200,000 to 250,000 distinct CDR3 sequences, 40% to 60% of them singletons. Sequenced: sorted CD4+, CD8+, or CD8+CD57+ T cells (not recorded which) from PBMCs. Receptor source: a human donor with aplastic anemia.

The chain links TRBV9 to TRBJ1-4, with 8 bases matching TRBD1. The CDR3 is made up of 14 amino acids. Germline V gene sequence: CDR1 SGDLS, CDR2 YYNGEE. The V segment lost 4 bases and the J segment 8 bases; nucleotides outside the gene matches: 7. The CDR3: CASSRGTGLEKLFF. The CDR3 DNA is TGTGCCAGCAGCAGAGGGACAGGCCTGGAAAAACTGTTTTTT.

This CDR3 reads CASSHGVCHTHDALCSNQPQHF. In nucleotides, the CDR3 is TGCGCCAGCAGCCATGGGGTTTGCCACACTCATGATGCACTGTGTAGCAATCAGCCCCAGCATTTT. The chain employs TRBV4-1 and TRBJ1-5; D remains ambiguous. Trimming stripped 3 bases from V and 0 bases from J, with 30 bases between. Looked up from germline, CDR1 is MGHRA and CDR2 is YSYEKL. CDR3 size: 22 residues.

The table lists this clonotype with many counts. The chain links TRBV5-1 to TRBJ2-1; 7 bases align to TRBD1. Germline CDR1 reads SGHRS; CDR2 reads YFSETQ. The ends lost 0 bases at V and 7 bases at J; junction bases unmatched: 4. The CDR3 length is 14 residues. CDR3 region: CASSLDGQVNEQFF. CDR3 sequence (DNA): TGCGCCAGCAGCTTGGATGGACAGGTGAATGAGCAGTTCTTC.

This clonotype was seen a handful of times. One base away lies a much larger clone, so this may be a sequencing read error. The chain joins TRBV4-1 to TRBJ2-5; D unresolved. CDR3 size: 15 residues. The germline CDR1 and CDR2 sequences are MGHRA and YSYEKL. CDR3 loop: CASSQESGTQETQCF. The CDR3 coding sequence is TGCGCCAGCAGCCAAGAGTCCGGAACCCAAGAGACCCAGTGCTTC.

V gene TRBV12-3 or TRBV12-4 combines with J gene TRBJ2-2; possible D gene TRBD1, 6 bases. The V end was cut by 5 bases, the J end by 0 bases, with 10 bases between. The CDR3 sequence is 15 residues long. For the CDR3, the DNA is TGTGCCAGCAGTCCCCGACAGGCGAACACCGGGGAGCTGTTTTTT. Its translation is CASSPRQANTGELFF.

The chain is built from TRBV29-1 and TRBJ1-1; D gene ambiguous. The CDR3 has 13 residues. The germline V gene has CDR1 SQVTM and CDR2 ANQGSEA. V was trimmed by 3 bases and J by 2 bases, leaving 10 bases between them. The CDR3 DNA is TGCAGCGTTGAGTTCGGCAGTAACACTGAAGCTTTCTTT. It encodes CSVEFGSNTEAFF.

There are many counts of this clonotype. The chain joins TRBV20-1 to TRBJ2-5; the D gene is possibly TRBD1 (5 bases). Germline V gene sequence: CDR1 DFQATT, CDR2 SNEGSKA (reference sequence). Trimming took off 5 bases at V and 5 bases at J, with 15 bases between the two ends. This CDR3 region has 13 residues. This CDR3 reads CSASTASMETQYF. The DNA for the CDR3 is TGCAGTGCTTCGACAGCGTCAATGGAGACCCAGTACTTC.

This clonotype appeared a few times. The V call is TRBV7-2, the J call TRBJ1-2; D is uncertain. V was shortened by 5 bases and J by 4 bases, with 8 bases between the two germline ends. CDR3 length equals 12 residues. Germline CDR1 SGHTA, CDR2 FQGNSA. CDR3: CASSTSIYGYTF. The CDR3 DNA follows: TGTGCCAGCAGCACCTCCATCTATGGCTACACCTTC. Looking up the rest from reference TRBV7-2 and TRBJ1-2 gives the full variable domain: GAGVSQSPSNKVTEKGKDVELRCDPISGHTALYWYRQSLGQGLEFLIYFQGNSAPDKSGLPSDRFSAERTGGSVSTLTIQRTQQEDSAVYLCASSTSIYGYTFGSGTRLTVV.

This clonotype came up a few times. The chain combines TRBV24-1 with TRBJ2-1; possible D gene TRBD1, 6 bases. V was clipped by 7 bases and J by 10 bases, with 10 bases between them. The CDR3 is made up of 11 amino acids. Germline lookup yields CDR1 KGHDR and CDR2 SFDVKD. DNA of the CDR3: TGTGCCACCAGCATCACAGGGGAGCAGTTCTTC. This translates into CATSITGEQFF.

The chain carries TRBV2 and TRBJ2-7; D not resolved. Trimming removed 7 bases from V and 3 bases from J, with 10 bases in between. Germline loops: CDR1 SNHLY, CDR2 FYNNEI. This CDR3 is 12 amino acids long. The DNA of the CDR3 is TGTGCCAGCACTAGAGACGTCTACGAGCAGTACTTC. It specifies CASTRDVYEQYF. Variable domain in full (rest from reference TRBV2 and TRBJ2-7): EPEVTQTPSHQVTQMGQEVILRCVPISNHLYFYWYRQILGQKVEFLVSFYNNEISEKSEIFDDQFSVERPDGSNFTLKIRSTKLEDSAMYFCASTRDVYEQYFGPGTRLTVT.

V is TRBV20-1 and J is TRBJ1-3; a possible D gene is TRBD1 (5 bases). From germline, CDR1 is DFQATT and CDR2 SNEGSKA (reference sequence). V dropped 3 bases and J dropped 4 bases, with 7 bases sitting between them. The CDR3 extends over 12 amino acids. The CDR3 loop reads CSASGGGNTIYF. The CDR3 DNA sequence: TGCAGTGCTAGCGGGGGAGGAAACACCATATATTTT.

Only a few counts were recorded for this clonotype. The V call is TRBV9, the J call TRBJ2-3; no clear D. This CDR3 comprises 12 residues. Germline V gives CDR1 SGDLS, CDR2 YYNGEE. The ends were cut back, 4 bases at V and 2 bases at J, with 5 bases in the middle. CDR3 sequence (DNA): TGTGCCAGCAGCTGGGACACAGATACGCAGTATTTT. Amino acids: CASSWDTDTQYF.

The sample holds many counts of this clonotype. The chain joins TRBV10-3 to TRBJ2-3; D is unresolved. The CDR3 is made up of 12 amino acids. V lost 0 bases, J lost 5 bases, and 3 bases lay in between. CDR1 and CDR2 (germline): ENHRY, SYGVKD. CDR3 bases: TGTGCCATCAGTGAGTCGGAAGATACGCAGTATTTT. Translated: CAISESEDTQYF.

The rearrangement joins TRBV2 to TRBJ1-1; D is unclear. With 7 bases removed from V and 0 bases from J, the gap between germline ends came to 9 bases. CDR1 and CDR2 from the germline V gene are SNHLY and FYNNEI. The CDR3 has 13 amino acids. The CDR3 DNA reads TGTGCCAGCATTGGCCGATTGAACACTGAAGCTTTCTTT. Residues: CASIGRLNTEAFF.